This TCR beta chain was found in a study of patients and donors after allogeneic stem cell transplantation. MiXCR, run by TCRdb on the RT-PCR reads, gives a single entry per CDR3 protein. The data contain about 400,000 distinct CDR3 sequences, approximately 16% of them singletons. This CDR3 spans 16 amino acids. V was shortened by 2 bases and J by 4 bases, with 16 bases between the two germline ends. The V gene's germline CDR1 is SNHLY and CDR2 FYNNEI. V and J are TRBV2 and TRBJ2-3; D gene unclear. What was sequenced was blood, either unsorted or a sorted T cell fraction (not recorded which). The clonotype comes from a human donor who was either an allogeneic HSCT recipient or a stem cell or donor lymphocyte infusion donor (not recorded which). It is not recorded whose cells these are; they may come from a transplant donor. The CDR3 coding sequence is TGTGCCAGCAGTGAAAGGCCTGCAAGTTCCTCAGATACGCAGTATTTT. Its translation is CASSERPASSSDTQYF.